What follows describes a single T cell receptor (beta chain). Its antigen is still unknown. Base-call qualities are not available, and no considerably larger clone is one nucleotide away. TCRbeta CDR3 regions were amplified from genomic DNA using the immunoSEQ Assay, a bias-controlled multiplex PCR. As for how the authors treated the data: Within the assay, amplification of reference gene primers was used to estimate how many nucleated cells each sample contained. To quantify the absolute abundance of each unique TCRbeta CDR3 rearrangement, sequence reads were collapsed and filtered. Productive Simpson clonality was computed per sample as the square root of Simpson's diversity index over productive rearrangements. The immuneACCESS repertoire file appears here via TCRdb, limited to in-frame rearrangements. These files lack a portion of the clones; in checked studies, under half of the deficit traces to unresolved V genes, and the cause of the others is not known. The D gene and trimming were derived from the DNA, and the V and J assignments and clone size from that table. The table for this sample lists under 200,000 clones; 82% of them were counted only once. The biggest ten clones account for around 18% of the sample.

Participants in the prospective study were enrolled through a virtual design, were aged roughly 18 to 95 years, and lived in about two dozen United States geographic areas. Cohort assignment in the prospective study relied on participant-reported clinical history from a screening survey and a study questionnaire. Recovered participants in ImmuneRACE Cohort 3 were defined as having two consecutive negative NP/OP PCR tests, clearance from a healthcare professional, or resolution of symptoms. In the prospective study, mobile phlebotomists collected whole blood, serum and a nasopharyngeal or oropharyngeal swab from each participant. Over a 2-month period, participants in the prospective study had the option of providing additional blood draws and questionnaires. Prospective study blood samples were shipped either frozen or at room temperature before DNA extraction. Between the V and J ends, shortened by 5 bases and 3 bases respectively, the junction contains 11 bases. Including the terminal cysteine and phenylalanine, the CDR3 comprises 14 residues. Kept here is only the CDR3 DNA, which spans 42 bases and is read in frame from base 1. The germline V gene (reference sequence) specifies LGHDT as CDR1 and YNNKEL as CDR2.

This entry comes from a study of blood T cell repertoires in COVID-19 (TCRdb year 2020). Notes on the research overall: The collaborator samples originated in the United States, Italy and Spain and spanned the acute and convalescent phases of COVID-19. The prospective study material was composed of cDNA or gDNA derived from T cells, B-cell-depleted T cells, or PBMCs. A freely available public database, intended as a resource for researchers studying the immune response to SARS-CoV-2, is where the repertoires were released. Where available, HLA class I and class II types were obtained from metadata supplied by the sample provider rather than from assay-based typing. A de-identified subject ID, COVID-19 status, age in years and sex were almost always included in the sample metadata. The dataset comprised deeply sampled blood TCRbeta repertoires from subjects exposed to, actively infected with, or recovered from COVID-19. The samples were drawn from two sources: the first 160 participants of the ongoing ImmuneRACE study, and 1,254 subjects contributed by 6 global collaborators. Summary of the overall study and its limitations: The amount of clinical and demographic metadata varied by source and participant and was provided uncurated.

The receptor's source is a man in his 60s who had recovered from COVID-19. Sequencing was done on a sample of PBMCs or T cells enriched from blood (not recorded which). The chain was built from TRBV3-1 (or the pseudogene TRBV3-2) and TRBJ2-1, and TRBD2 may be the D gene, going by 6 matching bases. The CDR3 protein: CASSKRGVYNEQFF. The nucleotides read TGTGCCAGCAGCAAGCGCGGGGTCTACAATGAGCAGTTCTTC.